Following are 7 T cell receptor beta chains from one sample sequenced in a study of blood T cells in healthy people across ages. With a J-beta primer mix and a sample-barcoded 5' primer, a second PCR ran about 7 to 12 cycles. In TCRdb, the 5' RACE reads were re-called with MiXCR into one record per CDR3 protein. The table has roughly 1,300,000 distinct CDR3 sequences, around 55% seen once. The sequencing input was blood. These receptors all stem from a man between 18 and 35 years old in good health.

The chain links TRBV5-1 to TRBJ1-5; 7 nucleotides align to TRBD1. The CDR3 totals 15 residues. Per germline, CDR1 SGHRS and CDR2 YFSETQ. The ends lost 0 bases at V and 7 bases at J; junction bases unmatched: 7. Written as DNA, the CDR3 is TGCGCCAGCAGCTTGGGCACAGGGGTAGGCCAGCCCCAGCATTTT. Translation gives CASSLGTGVGQPQHF.

V is TRBV20-1 and J is TRBJ2-7; 7 positions match TRBD2. V lost 3 bases and J lost 4; bases outside the gene matches: 9. This CDR3 spans 14 amino acids. Germline CDR1 is DFQATT and CDR2 is SNEGSKA (reference sequence). In DNA form, the CDR3 reads TGCAGTGCTAGCCCACGAGCGGGGCAGTACGAGCAGTACTTC. It codes for CSASPRAGQYEQYF.

The chain is built from TRBV4-3 and TRBJ2-7; 8 nucleotides agree with TRBD2. Matching the DNA end better, TRBJ2-5 makes the J call doubtful. Per the germline V gene, CDR1 is LGHNA and CDR2 is YSLEER. This CDR3 is 15 amino acids long. This CDR3 reads CASSQASGSVETQYF. The CDR3 region has the DNA TGCGCCAGCAGCCAAGCTAGCGGGTCCGTAGAGACCCAGTACTTC.

The chain employs TRBV29-1 and TRBJ2-7; tentatively, D is TRBD2 (5 bases). Deletions cut 4 bases from V and 7 bases from J, with 23 bases between. Germline V gene lookup returns CDR1 SQVTM and CDR2 ANQGSEA. CDR3 length: 15 residues. CDR3 in amino acids: CSVVYAGADRREQYF. CDR3 DNA: TGCAGCGTTGTATATGCGGGCGCCGACCGGAGGGAGCAGTACTTC.

The rearrangement joins TRBV4-1 to TRBJ1-5; D is ambiguous. CDR1 is MGHRA and CDR2 is YSYEKL in the germline V gene. Trimming shortened V by 0 bases and J by 2 bases, and 5 bases separated the two germline ends. This CDR3 has 14 residues. Here the CDR3 DNA reads TGCGCCAGCAGCCAAGATTTTGGCAATCAGCCCCAGCATTTT. The encoded protein is CASSQDFGNQPQHF.

The chain has TRBV4-2 and TRBJ2-1; 11 nucleotides align to TRBD2. In germline, CDR1 is LGHNA, CDR2 YNFKEQ. This CDR3 is 17 amino acids long. The J segment lost 9 bases and the V segment lost 3 bases, leaving 13 bases of the junction unmatched. CDR3: CASSHSREGLADSEQFF. The CDR3 DNA reads as TGTGCCAGCAGCCACTCCAGGGAGGGACTAGCGGACAGTGAGCAGTTCTTC.

J is TRBJ1-1 and V is TRBV7-9; 7 bases map to TRBD1. Trimming at V came to 5 bases and at J to 0 bases, leaving 9 bases not matched to a gene. There are 16 residues in the CDR3. From germline, CDR1 is SEHNR and CDR2 FQNEAQ (reference sequence). The CDR3 spells CASSDNRGGVNTEAFF. CDR3 DNA sequence: TGTGCCAGCAGCGACAACAGGGGCGGTGTGAACACTGAAGCTTTCTTT.